Listed below are T cell receptor beta chains from one sample, sequenced in a study of shared clonotypes between healthy human individuals. Assay: immunoSEQ multiplex PCR; the TCRdb copy retains only in-frame clones and omits some. The sample consists of more than 2,000,000 clones, roughly 92% of them appearing once. Sequencing used naive CD4+ T cells sorted from blood. Receptors originate from a man younger than 35 in good health. CDR3s include the opening cysteine and the closing phenylalanine or tryptophan. Fields, in order: D gene, clone size, J gene, V gene, CDR3 DNA, CDR3 protein. The D gene is left open where the match is weak. Size is stated for part of the rows, as once, few or many counts, or as a class when the clone is expanded.

d_gene: -; abundance: few; j_gene: TRBJ1-5; v_gene: TRBV2; CDR3nt: TGTGCCAGCAGTCAGGAAGTCAATAGCAATCAGCCCCAGCATTTT; CDR3aa: CASSQEVNSNQPQHF
d_gene: -; abundance: -; j_gene: TRBJ1-1; v_gene: TRBV7-9; CDR3nt: TGTGCCAGCAGCTTAGGGAAATTGAACACTGAAGCTTTCTTT; CDR3aa: CASSLGKLNTEAFF
d_gene: -; abundance: -; j_gene: TRBJ2-3; v_gene: TRBV4-3; CDR3nt: TGCGCCAGCAGCCAAGGGGACGCAAGGACAGATACGCAGTATTTT; CDR3aa: CASSQGDARTDTQYF
d_gene: -; abundance: -; j_gene: TRBJ2-7; v_gene: TRBV7-8; CDR3nt: TGTGCCAGCAGCCCCGCCGGGTTTGGGAGAAGGGAGCAGTACTTC; CDR3aa: CASSPAGFGRREQYF
d_gene: -; abundance: few; j_gene: TRBJ1-5; v_gene: TRBV5-1; CDR3nt: TGCGCCAGCAGCTTGGCAAGCAATCAGCCCCAGCATTTT; CDR3aa: CASSLASNQPQHF
d_gene: -; abundance: -; j_gene: TRBJ2-1; v_gene: TRBV5-4; CDR3nt: TGTGCCAGCAGCTCCCCACCCGCAAGACAGGAGGGGGCGGTGAATGAGCAGTTCTTC; CDR3aa: CASSSPPARQEGAVNEQFF
d_gene: -; abundance: once; j_gene: TRBJ2-7; v_gene: TRBV11-2; CDR3nt: TGTGCCAGCAGCTCCGCTAGGGGTCCCTACGAGCAGTACTTC; CDR3aa: CASSSARGPYEQYF
d_gene: -; abundance: -; j_gene: TRBJ2-3; v_gene: TRBV19; CDR3nt: TGTGCCAGTAGTATCCCCCAGGCTAGCACAGATACGCAGTATTTT; CDR3aa: CASSIPQASTDTQYF
d_gene: -; abundance: few; j_gene: TRBJ1-5; v_gene: TRBV9; CDR3nt: TGTGCCAGCAGCGTATCGGGCCTAAGCAATCAGCCCCAGCATTTT; CDR3aa: CASSVSGLSNQPQHF
d_gene: -; abundance: -; j_gene: TRBJ1-4; v_gene: TRBV19; CDR3nt: TGTGCCAGTAGTCTCCGGGACGGTTTTAATGAAAAACTGTTTTTT; CDR3aa: CASSLRDGFNEKLFF
d_gene: TRBD2; abundance: -; j_gene: TRBJ2-2; v_gene: TRBV7-8; CDR3nt: TGTGCCAGCAGCTTAGCGCCGGGGGGCACCGGGGAGCTGTTTTTT; CDR3aa: CASSLAPGGTGELFF
d_gene: -; abundance: -; j_gene: TRBJ2-7; v_gene: TRBV7-9; CDR3nt: TGTGCCAGCAGCCGGCAGGAAACCTACGAGCAGTACTTC; CDR3aa: CASSRQETYEQYF
d_gene: -; abundance: -; j_gene: TRBJ2-7; v_gene: TRBV23-1; CDR3nt: TGCGCCAGCAGTCACCTCACGTTGGACGGTCGCTCCTACGAGCAGTACTTC; CDR3aa: CASSHLTLDGRSYEQYF
d_gene: TRBD1; abundance: -; j_gene: TRBJ1-5; v_gene: TRBV6-1; CDR3nt: TGTGCCAGCAGTGTCCCAACAGGGGGCGGGGGGCCCCAGCATTTT; CDR3aa: CASSVPTGGGGPQHF
d_gene: -; abundance: few; j_gene: TRBJ1-2; v_gene: TRBV11-2; CDR3nt: TGTGCCAGCAGCGACGGACAGTCCGCCTTC; CDR3aa: CASSDGQSAF
d_gene: -; abundance: -; j_gene: TRBJ2-3; v_gene: TRBV9; CDR3nt: TGTGCCAGCAGCGTAGTAGGGGGGGCGCAGTATTTT; CDR3aa: CASSVVGGAQYF
d_gene: -; abundance: -; j_gene: TRBJ2-7; v_gene: TRBV7-9; CDR3nt: TGTGCCAGCAGCTTCCTAGGGTCTTCCTACGAGCAGTACTTC; CDR3aa: CASSFLGSSYEQYF
d_gene: TRBD1; abundance: -; j_gene: TRBJ1-1; v_gene: TRBV7-9; CDR3nt: TGTGCCAGCAGCTTAGAAGGACAGGGCCAAGCTTTCTTT; CDR3aa: CASSLEGQGQAFF
d_gene: -; abundance: -; j_gene: TRBJ2-2; v_gene: TRBV7-7; CDR3nt: TGTGCTAGCAGCTTAAGAGAAACCGGGGAGCTGTTTTTT; CDR3aa: CASSLRETGELFF
d_gene: -; abundance: few; j_gene: TRBJ1-1; v_gene: TRBV30; CDR3nt: TGTGCCTGGAGGGGTTCAGGTAAGGGTGAAGCTTTCTTT; CDR3aa: CAWRGSGKGEAFF
d_gene: TRBD2; abundance: -; j_gene: TRBJ2-3; v_gene: TRBV25-1; CDR3nt: TGTGCCAGCAGAGAAAGCGGGGTGCGCACAGATACGCAGTATTTT; CDR3aa: CASRESGVRTDTQYF
d_gene: -; abundance: -; j_gene: TRBJ2-7; v_gene: TRBV14; CDR3nt: TGTGCCAGCAGCCAAGATTGGGGCGAGCAGTACTTC; CDR3aa: CASSQDWGEQYF
d_gene: TRBD1; abundance: -; j_gene: TRBJ1-5; v_gene: TRBV6-1; CDR3nt: TGTGCCAGCACCCACGGACAGGGGAGCGGACAGCCCCAGCATTTT; CDR3aa: CASTHGQGSGQPQHF
d_gene: -; abundance: -; j_gene: TRBJ2-5; v_gene: TRBV21-1; CDR3nt: TGTGCCAGCAGCCCACCGACAGAGACCCAGTACTTC; CDR3aa: CASSPPTETQYF
d_gene: TRBD1; abundance: -; j_gene: TRBJ1-1; v_gene: TRBV2; CDR3nt: TGTGCCAGCAGTCCAAACAGGGGCCCTGAAGCTTTCTTT; CDR3aa: CASSPNRGPEAFF
d_gene: -; abundance: -; j_gene: TRBJ1-1; v_gene: TRBV5-1; CDR3nt: TGCGCCAGCAGCTTGGGTCTAGGGACTGAAGCTTTCTTT; CDR3aa: CASSLGLGTEAFF
d_gene: -; abundance: -; j_gene: TRBJ1-5; v_gene: TRBV19; CDR3nt: TGTGCCAGTAGTATAGTGGGGGATCAGCCCCAGCATTTT; CDR3aa: CASSIVGDQPQHF
d_gene: -; abundance: -; j_gene: TRBJ2-3; v_gene: TRBV5-1; CDR3nt: TGCGCCAGCAGCTTGCGGGCCAGCACAGATACGCAGTATTTT; CDR3aa: CASSLRASTDTQYF
d_gene: TRBD1; abundance: -; j_gene: TRBJ2-7; v_gene: TRBV5-1; CDR3nt: TGCGCCAGCAGCTTGGGGACAGGGTGGAACGGCGAGCAGTACTTC; CDR3aa: CASSLGTGWNGEQYF
d_gene: -; abundance: -; j_gene: TRBJ1-1; v_gene: TRBV10-3; CDR3nt: TGTGCCATCAGGGAAAATGACGGGGGAACTGAAGCTTTCTTT; CDR3aa: CAIRENDGGTEAFF
d_gene: -; abundance: -; j_gene: TRBJ2-7; v_gene: TRBV15; CDR3nt: TGTGCCACCAGCAAGGCTCACTACGAGCAGTACTTC; CDR3aa: CATSKAHYEQYF
d_gene: TRBD1; abundance: -; j_gene: TRBJ2-1; v_gene: TRBV7-2; CDR3nt: TGTGCCAGCAGCCCTCGACAGGGGGCGTACAATGAGCAGTTCTTC; CDR3aa: CASSPRQGAYNEQFF
d_gene: -; abundance: -; j_gene: TRBJ2-3; v_gene: TRBV6-1; CDR3nt: TGTGCCAGCAGTCCCGGTCATACGCAGTATTTT; CDR3aa: CASSPGHTQYF
d_gene: -; abundance: -; j_gene: TRBJ1-6; v_gene: TRBV6-1; CDR3nt: TGTGCCAGCAGTGGATCCACACAGGCAGGCCACTTT; CDR3aa: CASSGSTQAGHF
d_gene: -; abundance: -; j_gene: TRBJ2-7; v_gene: TRBV4-1; CDR3nt: TGCGCCAGCAGCTTCAATTCCGCGACCTTCTACGAGCAGTACTTC; CDR3aa: CASSFNSATFYEQYF
d_gene: -; abundance: -; j_gene: TRBJ2-3; v_gene: TRBV7-2; CDR3nt: TGTGCCAGCAGCTTAGACGGTTGGGGCACAGATACGCAGTATTTT; CDR3aa: CASSLDGWGTDTQYF
d_gene: -; abundance: few; j_gene: TRBJ2-2; v_gene: TRBV29-1; CDR3nt: TGCAGCGTTGAGCGGGGCACCGGGGAGCTGTTTTTT; CDR3aa: CSVERGTGELFF
d_gene: TRBD2; abundance: -; j_gene: TRBJ2-3; v_gene: TRBV7-3; CDR3nt: TGTGCCAGCAGCCGATTCGGACTAGCGGGGGGACCAGATACGCAGTATTTT; CDR3aa: CASSRFGLAGGPDTQYF
d_gene: -; abundance: once; j_gene: TRBJ1-2; v_gene: TRBV2; CDR3nt: TGTGCCAGCAGTTTGTATAACTATGGCTACACCTTC; CDR3aa: CASSLYNYGYTF
d_gene: -; abundance: -; j_gene: TRBJ1-2; v_gene: TRBV6-1; CDR3nt: TGTGCCAGCAGCCTAGACAGTTATGGCTACACCTTC; CDR3aa: CASSLDSYGYTF
d_gene: -; abundance: -; j_gene: TRBJ2-5; v_gene: TRBV2; CDR3nt: TGTGCCAGCAGTCAAGAAGAGACCCAGTACTTC; CDR3aa: CASSQEETQYF
d_gene: -; abundance: -; j_gene: TRBJ1-2; v_gene: TRBV28; CDR3nt: TGTGCCAGCAGTCCACCCAACCGCTATGGCTACACCTTC; CDR3aa: CASSPPNRYGYTF
d_gene: TRBD2; abundance: once; j_gene: TRBJ2-2; v_gene: TRBV18; CDR3nt: TGTGCCAGCCCTGCGGGAGTGGGCACCGGGGAGCTGTTTTTT; CDR3aa: CASPAGVGTGELFF
d_gene: -; abundance: once; j_gene: TRBJ2-7; v_gene: TRBV25-1; CDR3nt: TGTGCCAGTTTGCCCGGGGGTCTTGCCTACGAGCAGTACTTC; CDR3aa: CASLPGGLAYEQYF
d_gene: TRBD1; abundance: -; j_gene: TRBJ2-6; v_gene: TRBV7-6; CDR3nt: TGTGCCAGCAGCTCGACAGGGCATGGGGCCAACGTCCTGACTTTC; CDR3aa: CASSSTGHGANVLTF
d_gene: -; abundance: -; j_gene: TRBJ1-4; v_gene: TRBV11-2; CDR3nt: TGTGCCAGCAGTTTAGGGGGAGTGAATGAAAAACTGTTTTTT; CDR3aa: CASSLGGVNEKLFF
d_gene: -; abundance: -; j_gene: TRBJ2-7; v_gene: TRBV9; CDR3nt: TGTGCCAGCAGCGTTGGGGGGTACTACGAGCAGTACTTC; CDR3aa: CASSVGGYYEQYF
d_gene: TRBD2; abundance: -; j_gene: TRBJ2-7; v_gene: TRBV7-3; CDR3nt: TGTGCCAGCAGCTTAGAGCGGGGCGCACACTACGAGCAGTACTTC; CDR3aa: CASSLERGAHYEQYF
d_gene: TRBD2; abundance: -; j_gene: TRBJ2-1; v_gene: TRBV11-2; CDR3nt: TGTGCCAGCAGCGTATTCGGACTAGCGGACAATGAGCAGTTCTTC; CDR3aa: CASSVFGLADNEQFF
d_gene: TRBD1; abundance: -; j_gene: TRBJ1-4; v_gene: TRBV7-9; CDR3nt: TGTGCCAGCAGCTTAGTACAGGGGGCCGTTGCAACTAATGAAAAACTGTTTTTT; CDR3aa: CASSLVQGAVATNEKLFF
d_gene: TRBD1; abundance: -; j_gene: TRBJ2-1; v_gene: TRBV11-2; CDR3nt: TGTGCCAGCAGCTTAGGACAGGGGGGAGCCTACAATGAGCAGTTCTTC; CDR3aa: CASSLGQGGAYNEQFF
d_gene: -; abundance: -; j_gene: TRBJ1-5; v_gene: TRBV5-6; CDR3nt: TGTGCCAGCAGCTTCCAGCACAATCAGCCCCAGCATTTT; CDR3aa: CASSFQHNQPQHF
d_gene: -; abundance: -; j_gene: TRBJ1-6; v_gene: TRBV7-9; CDR3nt: TGTGCCAGCAGCTGGGGGGACTCACCCCTCCACTTT; CDR3aa: CASSWGDSPLHF
d_gene: -; abundance: -; j_gene: TRBJ1-5; v_gene: TRBV7-2; CDR3nt: TGTGCCAGCAGCTTAATCAGGGCCAATCAGCCCCAGCATTTT; CDR3aa: CASSLIRANQPQHF